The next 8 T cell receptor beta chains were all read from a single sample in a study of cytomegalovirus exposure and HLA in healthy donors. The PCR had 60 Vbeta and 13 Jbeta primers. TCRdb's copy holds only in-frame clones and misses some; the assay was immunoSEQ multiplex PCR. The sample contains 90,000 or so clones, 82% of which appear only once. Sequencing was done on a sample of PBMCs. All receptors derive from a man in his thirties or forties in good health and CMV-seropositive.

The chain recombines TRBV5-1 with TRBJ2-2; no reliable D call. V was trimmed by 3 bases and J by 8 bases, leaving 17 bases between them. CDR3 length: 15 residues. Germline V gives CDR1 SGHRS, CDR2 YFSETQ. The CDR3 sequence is CASSSGSVSWGELFF. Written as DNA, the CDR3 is TGCGCCAGCAGCTCAGGATCAGTTTCATGGGGGGAGCTGTTTTTT.

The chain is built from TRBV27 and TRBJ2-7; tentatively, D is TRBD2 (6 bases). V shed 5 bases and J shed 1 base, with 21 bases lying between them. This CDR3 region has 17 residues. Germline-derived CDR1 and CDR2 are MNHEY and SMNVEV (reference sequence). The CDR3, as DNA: TGTGCCAGCAGTAGCTGGGCGCTGGGACTTTTATCCTACGAGCAGTACTTC. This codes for CASSSWALGLLSYEQYF.

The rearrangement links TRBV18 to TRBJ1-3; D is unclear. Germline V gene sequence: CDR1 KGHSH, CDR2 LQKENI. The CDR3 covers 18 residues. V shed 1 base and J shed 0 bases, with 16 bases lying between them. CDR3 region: CASSPLPSYGASGNTIYF. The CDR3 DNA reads TGTGCCAGCTCACCACTGCCGTCGTACGGAGCCTCTGGAAACACCATATATTTT.

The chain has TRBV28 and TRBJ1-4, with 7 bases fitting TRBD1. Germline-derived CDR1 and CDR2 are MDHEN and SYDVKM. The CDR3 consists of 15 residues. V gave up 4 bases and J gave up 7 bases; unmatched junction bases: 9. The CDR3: CASSSPIRTGEKLFF. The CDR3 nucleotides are TGTGCCAGCAGTTCCCCCATTAGGACAGGTGAAAAACTGTTTTTT.

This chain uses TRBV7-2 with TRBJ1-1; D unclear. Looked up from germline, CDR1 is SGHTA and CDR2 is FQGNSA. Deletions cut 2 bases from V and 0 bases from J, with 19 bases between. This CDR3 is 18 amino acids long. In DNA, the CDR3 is TGTGCCAGCAGCTTAATTGAGGGAGGATTTAAAGTGAACACTGAAGCTTTCTTT. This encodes CASSLIEGGFKVNTEAFF.

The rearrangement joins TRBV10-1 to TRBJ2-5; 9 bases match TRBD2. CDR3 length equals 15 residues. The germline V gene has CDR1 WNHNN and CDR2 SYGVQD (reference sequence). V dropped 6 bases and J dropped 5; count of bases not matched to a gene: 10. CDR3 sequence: CASSSGSGSGETQYF. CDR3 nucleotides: TGCGCCAGCAGCAGTGGTAGCGGGAGCGGGGAGACCCAGTACTTC.

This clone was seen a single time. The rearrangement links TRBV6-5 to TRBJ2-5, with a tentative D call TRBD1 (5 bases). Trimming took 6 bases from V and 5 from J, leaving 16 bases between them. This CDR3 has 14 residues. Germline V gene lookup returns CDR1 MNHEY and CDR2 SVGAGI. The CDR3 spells CASSRRVVFETQYF. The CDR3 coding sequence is TGTGCCAGCAGCCGCAGGGTTGTTTTTGAGACCCAGTACTTC.

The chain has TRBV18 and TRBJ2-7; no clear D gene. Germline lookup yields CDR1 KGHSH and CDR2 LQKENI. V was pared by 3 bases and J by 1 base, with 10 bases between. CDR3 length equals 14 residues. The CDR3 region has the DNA TGTGCCAGCTCACCCCCAGCGTTGTCCTACGAGCAGTACTTC. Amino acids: CASSPPALSYEQYF. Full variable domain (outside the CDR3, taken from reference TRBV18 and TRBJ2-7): NAGVMQNPRHLVRRRGQEARLRCSPMKGHSHVYWYRQLPEEGLKFMVYLQKENIIDESGMPKERFSAEFPKEGPSILRIQQVVRGDSAAYFCASSPPALSYEQYFGPGTRLTVT.